The 27 T cell receptor beta chains presented below share a single source sample, sequenced in a study of response to subunit inactivated influenza vaccine. One entry per CDR3 protein results from TCRdb running MiXCR on the RT-PCR reads. There are 500,000 to 550,000 distinct CDR3 sequences in the sample; approximately 6.9% occur only once, and roughly 13% lies in the top ten. This material consisted of PBMCs from blood, taken less than 25 months after vaccination. These receptors originate from a man aged 45 to 75 who received an inactivated influenza vaccine.

In this sample, this clonotype turned up many times. The chain is built from TRBV20-1 and TRBJ1-1, with a weak D call TRBD1 (5 bases). Germline CDR1 DFQATT, CDR2 SNEGSKA (reference sequence). This CDR3 is 15 amino acids long. The V end was cut by 3 bases, the J end by 2 bases, with 16 bases between. The CDR3 spells CSASIWGSGNTEAFF. Here the CDR3 DNA reads TGCAGTGCTAGCATTTGGGGGTCGGGTAACACTGAAGCTTTCTTT.

This clonotype was seen more than once but under ten times. The chain uses TRBV3-1 and TRBJ2-5; D may be TRBD2 (6 bases). CDR1 and CDR2 (germline): LGHDT, YNNKEL (reference sequence). V was trimmed by 0 bases and J by 1 base, leaving 12 bases between them. The CDR3 contains 16 residues. The CDR3 region is CASSQDKREVQETQYF. CDR3 sequence (DNA): TGTGCCAGCAGCCAAGATAAAAGGGAGGTCCAAGAGACCCAGTACTTC.

This clonotype turned up a few times. The rearrangement links TRBV4-2 to TRBJ1-2; TRBD1 might be the D (6 bases). The CDR3 extends over 13 amino acids. V lost 3 bases, J lost 4 bases, and 9 bases lay in between. The germline gives CDR1 LGHNA, CDR2 YNFKEQ. CDR3 sequence (DNA): TGTGCCAGCAGCCAGACAGGACCCTATGGCTACACCTTC. Encoded protein: CASSQTGPYGYTF.

This clonotype has more than one count but fewer than ten. The gene calls are TRBV2 and TRBJ1-6; 9 nucleotides match TRBD1. Looked up from germline, CDR1 is SNHLY and CDR2 is FYNNEI. CDR3 length: 15 amino acids. V lost 6 bases, J lost 7 bases, and 7 bases stayed unmatched. In DNA form, the CDR3 reads TGTGCCAGCAGGGTGCCCGGGACAGGGAATTCACCCCTCCACTTT. Translating it yields CASRVPGTGNSPLHF.

This clonotype was recorded many times. The CDR3 loop reads CATSRGTVRDYEQYF. The CDR3 DNA is TGTGCCACCAGCAGAGGGACGGTCAGGGACTACGAGCAGTACTTC. The V and J genes are TRBV15 and TRBJ2-7; maybe TRBD1 (5 bases). The CDR3 runs to 15 residues. Trimming pared 1 base from V and 3 bases from J, leaving 13 bases between. Germline V gene data show CDR1 as LNHNV and CDR2 as YYDKDF (reference sequence).

J is TRBJ2-6 and V is TRBV20-1; tentative D call: TRBD2 (6 bases). CDR3 length equals 15 residues. Germline V gene sequence: CDR1 DFQATT, CDR2 SNEGSKA (reference sequence). Trimming cost V 3 bases and J 3 bases, with 12 bases left between them. This CDR3 reads CSARVGGVGANVLTF. The CDR3 nucleotides read TGCAGTGCTAGGGTCGGGGGAGTTGGGGCCAACGTCCTGACTTTC.

This clonotype was recorded many times. V and J are TRBV10-3 and TRBJ1-3, with 7 positions matching TRBD1. Trimming removed 4 bases from V and 3 bases from J; junction bases left unmatched: 6. Germline-derived CDR1 and CDR2 are ENHRY and SYGVKD. CDR3 length equals 15 residues. The chain's CDR3 is CAISGEGAVGNTIYF. DNA of the CDR3: TGTGCCATCAGTGGAGAGGGGGCGGTTGGAAACACCATATATTTT.

The rearrangement joins TRBV20-1 to TRBJ1-2, with 8 bases that match TRBD1. V was clipped by 6 bases and J by 4 bases; unmatched bases: 10. The V gene's germline CDR1 is DFQATT and CDR2 SNEGSKA (reference sequence). There are 14 residues in the CDR3. This CDR3 reads CSAGQGAQGYGYTF. The CDR3 nucleotides read TGCAGTGCGGGCCAGGGGGCGCAAGGCTATGGCTACACCTTC.

The chain employs TRBV10-3 and TRBJ2-3; D is ambiguous. V was trimmed by 7 bases and J by 3 bases, leaving 5 bases between them. This CDR3 is 11 amino acids long. Germline V gives CDR1 ENHRY, CDR2 SYGVKD. CDR3 sequence: CAIMMTDTQYF. The CDR3 DNA follows: TGTGCCATCATGATGACAGATACGCAGTATTTT.

This clonotype was observed at least ten times. The chain employs TRBV3-1 and TRBJ2-3, with D possibly TRBD1 on 7 matching bases. This CDR3 contains 20 residues. The germline CDR1 and CDR2 sequences are LGHDT and YNNKEL (reference sequence). V was shortened by 2 bases and J by 3 bases, with 27 bases between the two germline ends. CDR3 in amino acids: CASSQLVGTADRGFTDTQYF. The CDR3 nucleotides are TGTGCCAGCAGCCAATTGGTCGGGACAGCGGATCGGGGGTTTACAGATACGCAGTATTTT.

The V and J genes are TRBV5-1 and TRBJ1-2; TRBD1 matches 7 bases. The CDR3 has 14 amino acids. Trimming removed 3 bases from V and 8 bases from J; junction bases left unmatched: 10. The germline V gene has CDR1 SGHRS and CDR2 YFSETQ. The CDR3 bases are TGCGCCAGCAGCTCGGGACAGATCCTCGACGGCTACACCTTC. This codes for CASSSGQILDGYTF. The complete variable domain, with remaining parts taken from reference TRBV5-1 and TRBJ1-2, reads KAGVTQTPRYLIKTRGQQVTLSCSPISGHRSVSWYQQTPGQGLQFLFEYFSETQRNKGNFPGRFSGRQFSNSRSEMNVSTLELGDSALYLCASSSGQILDGYTFGSGTRLTVV.

This clonotype was seen more than once but under ten times. The chain is built from TRBV7-2 and TRBJ2-5; 9 bases map to TRBD1. This CDR3 is 15 amino acids long. CDR1 is SGHTA and CDR2 is FQGNSA in the germline V gene. V lost 3 bases, J lost 5 bases, and 7 bases stayed unmatched. CDR3 region: CASSFGGQGHETQYF. The CDR3 coding sequence is TGTGCCAGCAGCTTTGGGGGACAGGGTCACGAGACCCAGTACTTC.

The rearrangement links TRBV4-3 to TRBJ1-4, with 9 bases matching TRBD1. The V gene end was trimmed by 1 base and the J gene end by 8 bases; junction bases not matched to a gene: 8. Germline V gene data show CDR1 as LGHNA and CDR2 as YSLEER. This CDR3 has 16 amino acids. The CDR3 spells CASSQAPGQGGEKLFF. The CDR3 coding sequence is TGCGCCAGCAGCCAAGCCCCGGGACAGGGCGGCGAAAAACTGTTTTTT.

The chain couples TRBV20-1 to TRBJ2-5, with D unclear. V lost 2 bases to trimming and J lost 0 bases, with 7 bases between them. The germline V gene has CDR1 DFQATT and CDR2 SNEGSKA (reference sequence). The length of the CDR3 is 13 residues. In DNA, the CDR3 is TGCAGTGCTAGAACAGAGTACCAAGAGACCCAGTACTTC. It translates to CSARTEYQETQYF.

This clonotype occurred many times. The chain joins TRBV29-1 to TRBJ1-1; 7 positions agree with TRBD1. V dropped 3 bases and J dropped 0; count of bases not matched to a gene: 4. CDR3 size: 14 residues. CDR1 and CDR2 from the germline V gene are SQVTM and ANQGSEA. The CDR3 nucleotides read TGCAGCGTTGACCCGACAGGGTTGAACACTGAAGCTTTCTTT. It specifies CSVDPTGLNTEAFF.

The chain joins TRBV6-2 or TRBV6-3 to TRBJ2-7; 8 bases map to TRBD1. This CDR3 has 16 residues. V dropped 4 bases and J dropped 2; count of bases not matched to a gene: 10. Germline V gives CDR1 MNHEY, CDR2 SVGEGT. For the CDR3, the DNA is TGTGCCAGCAGTTTATCGATACAGGGGGGAGCCTACGAGCAGTACTTC. Encoded protein: CASSLSIQGGAYEQYF.

This clonotype was seen more than once but under ten times. The chain carries TRBV4-1 and TRBJ2-1; 13 bases are a match to TRBD2. Per the germline V gene, CDR1 is MGHRA and CDR2 is YSYEKL. This CDR3 is built from 15 residues. J lost 2 bases, V lost 8 bases, and 3 bases had no gene match. The CDR3 spells CASATSGGAYNEQFF. DNA of the CDR3: TGCGCCAGCGCAACTAGCGGGGGGGCCTACAATGAGCAGTTCTTC.

J is TRBJ2-7 and V is TRBV12-3 or TRBV12-4; TRBD2 agrees at 12 bases. The ends lost 4 bases at V and 5 bases at J; junction bases unmatched: 3. This CDR3 has 14 residues. The CDR3 bases are TGTGCCAGCAGTTCTAGCGGGGGGGCTAACGAGCAGTACTTC. Translation gives CASSSSGGANEQYF.

The chain links TRBV12-3 or TRBV12-4 to TRBJ2-2; 8 bases are shared with TRBD1. The CDR3 covers 14 residues. V lost 4 bases to trimming and J lost 5 bases; unmatched junction nucleotides: 3. CDR3 bases: TGTGCCAGCAGTTGGACAGGGAGAACCGGGGAGCTGTTTTTT. The encoded protein is CASSWTGRTGELFF.

This clonotype was counted ten times or more. This chain links TRBV9 with TRBJ1-1, with D unclear. Between the trimmed V and J ends, which lost 0 bases and 1 base, there was a span of 10 bases. The germline gives CDR1 SGDLS, CDR2 YYNGEE. The CDR3 length is 15 residues. CDR3 in amino acids: CASSVGQPSNTEAFF. CDR3 nucleotides: TGTGCCAGCAGCGTAGGTCAGCCTTCGAACACTGAAGCTTTCTTT.

Comment on this clonotype: Possible read error: a much larger clone is one base away. The V gene is TRBV9, the J gene TRBJ2-1, with D perhaps matching TRBD2 (6 bases). The CDR3 contains 16 residues. In germline, CDR1 is SGDLS, CDR2 YYNGEE. V lost 5 bases and J lost 7, with 22 bases in between. The chain's CDR3 is CASSRGSRRAGNEQFF. In nucleotides, the CDR3 is TGTGCCAGCAGTCGGGGGAGCAGGAGGGCGGGGAATGAGCAGTTCTTC.

V gene TRBV12-5 combines with J gene TRBJ1-1; D gene uncertain. CDR3 length equals 14 residues. The V gene lost 1 base and the J gene lost 5 bases, with 11 bases spanning the gap. Germline V gives CDR1 LGHNT, CDR2 FRNRAP. The DNA for the CDR3 is TGTGCTAGTGGTTTGGAAGGATTGGCGACTGAAGCTTTCTTT. This gives the protein CASGLEGLATEAFF.

The chain links TRBV29-1 to TRBJ1-2, with a weak D call TRBD1 (5 bases). Germline V gives CDR1 SQVTM, CDR2 ANQGSEA. The CDR3 has 12 amino acids. V lost 7 bases and J 7 bases, leaving 16 bases between the germline ends. The CDR3 DNA sequence: TGCAGCGCCCTGGGACTCTCCTTTGGCTACACCTTC. This codes for CSALGLSFGYTF.

The CDR3 region is CATSTMSSGAETQYF. In DNA, the CDR3 is TGTGCCACATCCACTATGTCGTCGGGAGCCGAGACCCAGTACTTC. The chain combines TRBV10-3 with TRBJ2-5, with D maybe TRBD2 (6 bases). Trimming pared 10 bases from V and 5 bases from J, leaving 23 bases between. Per the germline V gene, CDR1 is ENHRY and CDR2 is SYGVKD. This CDR3 has 15 residues.

This clonotype came up many times. V usage is TRBV29-1 and J usage is TRBJ2-3; the D is unclear. Trimming cost V 0 bases and J 2 bases, with 12 bases left between them. The germline CDR1 and CDR2 sequences are SQVTM and ANQGSEA. The CDR3 is 15 amino acids. The CDR3 sequence: CSVEDPKGITDTQYF. The DNA for the CDR3 is TGCAGCGTTGAAGATCCTAAGGGAATCACAGATACGCAGTATTTT.

This clonotype was seen at least ten times. The chain combines TRBV4-1 with TRBJ1-1; D possibly corresponds to TRBD1 (6 bases). Germline values: CDR1 MGHRA, CDR2 YSYEKL. Trimming shortened V by 4 bases and J by 7 bases, and 10 bases separated the two germline ends. The CDR3 spans 12 residues. CDR3 in amino acids: CASSLGTLEAFF. Written as DNA, the CDR3 is TGCGCCAGCAGCCTCGGGACACTTGAAGCTTTCTTT.

In this sample, this clonotype turned up a few times. J is TRBJ2-7 and V is TRBV7-2; 15 bases map to TRBD2. This CDR3 is 14 amino acids long. Germline values: CDR1 SGHTA, CDR2 FQGNSA. The V and J ends lost 4 bases and 6 bases, in that order; junction bases with no gene match: 1. Written as DNA, the CDR3 is TGTGCCAGCAGCTGGACTAGCGGGGGGGGCGAGCAGTACTTC. Residues: CASSWTSGGGEQYF.